The 9 T cell receptor beta chains given below trace back to one sample, sequenced in a study of blood T cells in healthy people across ages (dated by TCRdb to between 2014 and 2017). The method behind the library was 5' RACE. TCRdb shows the sequencer as Illumina HiSeq 2500. A second PCR of about 6 to 11 cycles was performed with a sample-barcoded 5' primer and a J-beta primer mix. The raw public data were reprocessed by TCRdb itself: fastp quality trimming at Q25, MiXCR clonotype calling, in-frame beta chains only. Every entry covers one CDR3 protein and lists the most common genes and DNA from its rows. This sample lists 1 million to 1.2 million distinct CDR3 sequences; more than 30% were detected once. About an eighth of the sample belongs to the ten largest clones. The sample consisted of blood. The receptors were gathered from a man aged 18 to 29 in good health.

The table lists this clonotype with many counts. This rearrangement joins TRBV12-3 or TRBV12-4 to TRBJ2-7; D is possibly TRBD1 (5 bases). Trimming left V 6 bases short and J 2 bases short, with 14 bases between. There are 14 residues in the CDR3. The CDR3 here is CASSFRQGPYEQYF. DNA of the CDR3: TGTGCCAGCAGCTTTAGGCAGGGTCCCTACGAGCAGTACTTC.

The chain recombines TRBV6-2 or TRBV6-3 with TRBJ2-7; D is unresolved. The end of the DNA fits TRBJ2-5 better, so the J call may be wrong. CDR1 is MNHEY, CDR2 SVGEGT, per germline. The CDR3 has 12 residues. The CDR3 region has the DNA TGTGCCAGCACCCGATATGGGGAGACCCAGTACTTC. This sequence encodes CASTRYGETQYF.

This chain joins TRBV10-3 and TRBJ2-2, with D possibly TRBD1 on 6 matching bases. The V end was cut by 5 bases, the J end by 2 bases, with 12 bases between. The CDR3 consists of 15 residues. Germline V CDR1 and CDR2: ENHRY, SYGVKD. The CDR3 sequence is CAISTGTRNTGELFF. CDR3 nucleotides: TGTGCCATCAGTACCGGGACACGAAACACCGGGGAGCTGTTTTTT.

A remark on this clonotype: The junction differs from germline at one of its ends, possibly a read error. The gene calls are TRBV14 and TRBJ2-7, with no clear D. Germline lookup yields CDR1 SGHDN and CDR2 FVKESK. This CDR3 region has 17 residues. The CDR3 sequence is CASNQFASWSGTYEQYF. CDR3 bases: TGTGCCAGCAACCAATTTGCGTCGTGGTCGGGTACCTACGAGCAGTACTTC.

This clonotype was seen ten or more times. This chain joins TRBV4-1 and TRBJ1-6; D is perhaps TRBD1 (5 bases). CDR1 is MGHRA and CDR2 is YSYEKL in the germline V gene. The CDR3 has 15 residues. The V and J ends lost 0 bases and 9 bases respectively, with 12 bases between them. The CDR3 sequence: CASSQEGQGISPLHF. The CDR3 DNA follows: TGCGCCAGCAGCCAAGAAGGGCAGGGAATTTCACCCCTCCACTTT.

This chain joins TRBV4-3 and TRBJ2-3, with 9 positions matching TRBD1. Germline trimming cut 4 bases from V and 4 bases from J; bases unmatched to any gene: 6. The germline V gene has CDR1 LGHNA and CDR2 YSLEER. The CDR3 has 15 residues. The CDR3 spells CASSRRTGAPDTQYF. The CDR3 region has the DNA TGCGCCAGCAGCCGCCGGACAGGGGCCCCAGATACGCAGTATTTT.

As for this clonotype: Compared with germline, one end of the junction differs, possibly owing to a read error. This chain links TRBV7-2 with TRBJ1-1; 7 nucleotides align to TRBD1. The germline CDR1 and CDR2 sequences are SGHTA and FQGNSA. The CDR3 sequence is 13 residues long. CDR3 sequence reads: CASSVARDSEAFF. The CDR3 DNA is TGTGCCAGCAGCGTAGCGCGGGACAGTGAAGCTTTCTTT.

This chain connects TRBV6-5 to TRBJ2-3; D perhaps matches TRBD2 (7 bases). This CDR3 has 15 amino acids. Germline lookup yields CDR1 MNHEY and CDR2 SVGAGI. V lost 10 bases and J 8 bases, leaving 25 bases between the germline ends. CDR3 loop: CATNRGALPASTQYF. The CDR3 DNA sequence: TGTGCCACCAATCGGGGGGCCCTTCCGGCGTCTACGCAGTATTTT.

The V call is TRBV6-2 or TRBV6-3, the J call TRBJ2-5, with D possibly called TRBD1 or TRBD2 (7 bases each). Germline CDR1 and CDR2: MNHEY and SVGEGT. Deletions cut 2 bases from V and 11 bases from J, with 21 bases between. This CDR3 is 15 amino acids long. CDR3 coding DNA: TGTGCCAGCAGTTACGGGACGGCAGGGGGGGTTGAGCAGTACTTC. This translates into CASSYGTAGGVEQYF.